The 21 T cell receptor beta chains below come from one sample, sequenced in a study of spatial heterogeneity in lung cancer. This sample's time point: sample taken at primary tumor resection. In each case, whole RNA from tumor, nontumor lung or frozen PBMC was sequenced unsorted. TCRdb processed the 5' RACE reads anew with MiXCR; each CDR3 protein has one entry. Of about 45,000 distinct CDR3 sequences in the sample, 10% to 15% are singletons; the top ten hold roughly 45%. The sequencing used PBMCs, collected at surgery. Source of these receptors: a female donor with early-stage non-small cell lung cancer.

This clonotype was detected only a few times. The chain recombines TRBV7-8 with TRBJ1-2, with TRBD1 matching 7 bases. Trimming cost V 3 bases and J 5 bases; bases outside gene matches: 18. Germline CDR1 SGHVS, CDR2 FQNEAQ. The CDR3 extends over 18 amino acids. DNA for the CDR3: TGTGCCAGCAGCTTTCGGGTCTCAGGTTACAGGGGTTCTTATGGCTACACCTTC. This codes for CASSFRVSGYRGSYGYTF. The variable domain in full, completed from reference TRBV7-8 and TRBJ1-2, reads GAGVSQSPRYKVAKRGQDVALRCDPISGHVSLFWYQQALGQGPEFLTYFQNEAQLDKSGLPSDRFFAERPEGSVSTLKIQRTQQEDSAVYLCASSFRVSGYRGSYGYTFGSGTRLTVV.

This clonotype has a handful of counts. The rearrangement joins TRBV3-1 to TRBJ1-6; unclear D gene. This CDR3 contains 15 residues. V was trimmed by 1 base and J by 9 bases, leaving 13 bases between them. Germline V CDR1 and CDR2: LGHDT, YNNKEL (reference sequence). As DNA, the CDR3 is TGTGCCAGCAGCCAAGGACCCCAAAACGGTTCACCCCTCCACTTT. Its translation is CASSQGPQNGSPLHF. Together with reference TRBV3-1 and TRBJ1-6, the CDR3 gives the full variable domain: DTAVSQTPKYLVTQMGNDKSIKCEQNLGHDTMYWYKQDSKKFLKIMFSYNNKELIINETVPNRFSPKSPDKAHLNLHINSLELGDSAVYFCASSQGPQNGSPLHFGNGTRLTVT.

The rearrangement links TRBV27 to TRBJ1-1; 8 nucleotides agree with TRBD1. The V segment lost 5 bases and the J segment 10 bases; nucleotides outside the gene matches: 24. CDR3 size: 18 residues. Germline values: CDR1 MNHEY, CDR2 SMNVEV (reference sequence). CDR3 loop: CASSALLDRGGVMRRAFF. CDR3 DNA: TGTGCCAGCAGTGCGCTCCTCGACAGGGGTGGGGTGATGAGGAGAGCTTTCTTT.

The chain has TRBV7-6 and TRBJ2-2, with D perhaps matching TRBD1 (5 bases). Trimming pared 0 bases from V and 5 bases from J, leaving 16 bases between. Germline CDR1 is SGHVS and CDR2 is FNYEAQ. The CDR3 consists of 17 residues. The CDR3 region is CASSLAGPQTQTGELFF. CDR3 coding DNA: TGTGCCAGCAGCTTAGCGGGGCCCCAGACACAAACCGGGGAGCTGTTTTTT.

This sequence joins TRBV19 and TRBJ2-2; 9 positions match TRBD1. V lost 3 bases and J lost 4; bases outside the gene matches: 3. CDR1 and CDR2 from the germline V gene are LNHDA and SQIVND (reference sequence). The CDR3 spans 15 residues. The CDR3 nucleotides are TGTGCCAGTAGTATTGGGACAGGGACCACCGGGGAGCTGTTTTTT. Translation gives CASSIGTGTTGELFF.

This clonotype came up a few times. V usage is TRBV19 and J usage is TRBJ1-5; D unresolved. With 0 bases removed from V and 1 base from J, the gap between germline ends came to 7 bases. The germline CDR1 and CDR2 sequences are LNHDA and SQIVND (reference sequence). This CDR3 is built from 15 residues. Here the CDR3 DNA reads TGTGCCAGTAGTATAGATTGGGGAAGCAATCAGCCCCAGCATTTT. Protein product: CASSIDWGSNQPQHF.

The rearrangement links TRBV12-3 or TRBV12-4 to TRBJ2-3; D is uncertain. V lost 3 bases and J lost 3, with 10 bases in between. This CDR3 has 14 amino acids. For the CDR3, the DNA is TGTGCCAGCAGTTTCTCTTTGGGTACAGATACGCAGTATTTT. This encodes CASSFSLGTDTQYF.

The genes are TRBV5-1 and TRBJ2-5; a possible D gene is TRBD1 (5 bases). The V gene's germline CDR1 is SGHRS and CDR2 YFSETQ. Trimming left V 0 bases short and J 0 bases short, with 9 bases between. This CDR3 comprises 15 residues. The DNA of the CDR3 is TGCGCCAGCAGCTTGGGGGCCAGGGACCAAGAGACCCAGTACTTC. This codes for CASSLGARDQETQYF.

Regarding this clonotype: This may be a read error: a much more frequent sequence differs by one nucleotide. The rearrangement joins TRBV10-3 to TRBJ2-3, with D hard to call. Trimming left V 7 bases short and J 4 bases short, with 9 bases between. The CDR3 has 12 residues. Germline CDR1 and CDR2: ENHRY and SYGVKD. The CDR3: CAIKGNADTQYF. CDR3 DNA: TGTGCCATCAAAGGTAACGCAGATACGCAGTATTTT.

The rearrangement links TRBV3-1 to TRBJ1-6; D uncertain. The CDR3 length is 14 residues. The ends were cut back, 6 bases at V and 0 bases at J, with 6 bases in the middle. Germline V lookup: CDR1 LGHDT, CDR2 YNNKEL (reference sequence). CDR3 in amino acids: CASRQSSYNSPLHF. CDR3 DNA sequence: TGTGCCAGCAGACAGAGCTCCTATAATTCACCCCTCCACTTT.

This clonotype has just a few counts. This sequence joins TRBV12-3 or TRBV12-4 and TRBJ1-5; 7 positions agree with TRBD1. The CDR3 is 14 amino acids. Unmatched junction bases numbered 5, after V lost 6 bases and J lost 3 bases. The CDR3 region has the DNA TGTGCCAGCAGACCACAGGGGTTCAATCAGCCCCAGCATTTT. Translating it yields CASRPQGFNQPQHF.

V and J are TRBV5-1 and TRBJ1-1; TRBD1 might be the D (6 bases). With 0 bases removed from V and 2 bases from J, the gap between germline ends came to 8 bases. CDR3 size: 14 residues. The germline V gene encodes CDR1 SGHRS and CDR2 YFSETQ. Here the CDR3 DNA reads TGCGCCAGCAGCTTGGAGGGGACAAACACTGAAGCTTTCTTT. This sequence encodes CASSLEGTNTEAFF.

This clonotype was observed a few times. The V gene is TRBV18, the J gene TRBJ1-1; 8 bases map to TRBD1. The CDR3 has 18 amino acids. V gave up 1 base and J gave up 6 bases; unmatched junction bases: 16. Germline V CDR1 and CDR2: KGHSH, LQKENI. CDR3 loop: CASSPLNGQGKSWSEAFF. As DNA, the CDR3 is TGTGCCAGCTCACCACTGAATGGACAGGGCAAGTCATGGTCTGAAGCTTTCTTT.

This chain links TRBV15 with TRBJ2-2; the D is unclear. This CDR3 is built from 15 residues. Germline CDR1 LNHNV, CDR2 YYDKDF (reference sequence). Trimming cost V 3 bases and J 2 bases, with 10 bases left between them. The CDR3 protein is CATSSSQANTGELFF. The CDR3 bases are TGTGCCACCAGCAGTTCTCAGGCAAACACCGGGGAGCTGTTTTTT. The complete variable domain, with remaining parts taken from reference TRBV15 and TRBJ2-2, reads DAMVIQNPRYQVTQFGKPVTLSCSQTLNHNVMYWYQQKSSQAPKLLFHYYDKDFNNEADTPDNFQSRRPNTSFCFLDIRSPGLGDTAMYLCATSSSQANTGELFFGEGSRLTVL.

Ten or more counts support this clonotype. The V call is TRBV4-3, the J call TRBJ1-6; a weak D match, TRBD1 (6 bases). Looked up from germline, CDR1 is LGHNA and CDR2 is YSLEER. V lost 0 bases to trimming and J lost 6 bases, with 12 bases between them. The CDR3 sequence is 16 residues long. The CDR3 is CASSQDRTVPNSPLHF. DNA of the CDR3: TGCGCCAGCAGCCAAGATCGGACAGTCCCTAATTCACCCCTCCACTTT.

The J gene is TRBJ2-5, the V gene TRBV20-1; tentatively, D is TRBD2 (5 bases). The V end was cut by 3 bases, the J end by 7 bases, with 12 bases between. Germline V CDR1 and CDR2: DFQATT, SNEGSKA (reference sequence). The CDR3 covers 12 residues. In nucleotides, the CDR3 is TGCAGTGCTAGGAGCGGCGGCGGGACCCAGTACTTC. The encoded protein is CSARSGGGTQYF.

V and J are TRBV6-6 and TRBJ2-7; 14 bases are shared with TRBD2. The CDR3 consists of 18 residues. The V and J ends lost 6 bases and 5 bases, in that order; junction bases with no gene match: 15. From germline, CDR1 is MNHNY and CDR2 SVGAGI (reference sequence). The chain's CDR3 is CASRPPGLAGALGHEQYF. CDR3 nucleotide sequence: TGTGCCAGCAGACCGCCGGGACTAGCGGGGGCCCTAGGACACGAGCAGTACTTC.

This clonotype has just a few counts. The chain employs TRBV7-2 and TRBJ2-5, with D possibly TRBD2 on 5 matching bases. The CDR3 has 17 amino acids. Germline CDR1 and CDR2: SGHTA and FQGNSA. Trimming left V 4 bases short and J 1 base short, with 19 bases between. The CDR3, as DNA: TGTGCCAGCAGCTCAAGGCCCTCAGCTCGGGGCCAAGAGACCCAGTACTTC. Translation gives CASSSRPSARGQETQYF.

The CDR3 is CASSQVGQGTEAFF. The CDR3 region has the DNA TGTGCCAGCAGCCAAGTCGGACAGGGTACTGAAGCTTTCTTT. The V and J genes are TRBV3-1 and TRBJ1-1; TRBD1 matches 8 bases. CDR3 size: 14 residues. In germline, CDR1 is LGHDT, CDR2 YNNKEL (reference sequence). J lost 5 bases, V lost 1 base, and 3 bases had no gene match.

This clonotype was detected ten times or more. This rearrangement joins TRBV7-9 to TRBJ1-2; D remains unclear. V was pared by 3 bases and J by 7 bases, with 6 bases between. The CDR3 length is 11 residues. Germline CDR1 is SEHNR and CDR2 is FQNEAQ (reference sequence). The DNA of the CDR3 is TGTGCCAGCAGCTTCATTGTTGGCTACACCTTC. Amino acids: CASSFIVGYTF. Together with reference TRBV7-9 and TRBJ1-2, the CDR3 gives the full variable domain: DTGVSQNPRHKITKRGQNVTFRCDPISEHNRLYWYRQTLGQGPEFLTYFQNEAQLEKSRLLSDRFSAERPKGSFSTLEIQRTEQGDSAMYLCASSFIVGYTFGSGTRLTVV.

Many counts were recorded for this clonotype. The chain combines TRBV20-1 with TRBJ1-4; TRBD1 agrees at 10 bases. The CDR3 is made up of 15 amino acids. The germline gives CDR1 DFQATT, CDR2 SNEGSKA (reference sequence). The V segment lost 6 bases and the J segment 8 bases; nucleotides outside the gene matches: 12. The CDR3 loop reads CSAHSAGTGEEKLFF. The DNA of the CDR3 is TGCAGTGCACACAGCGCCGGGACAGGGGAGGAAAAACTGTTTTTT.